In its sample, the clone carrying this T cell receptor beta chain was seen once. This sample was included in a study of blood T cell repertoires in COVID-19. Study information: The study drew acute and convalescent COVID-19 samples from the United States, Italy and Spain. T cells, B-cell-depleted T cells, or PBMCs supplied cDNA or gDNA.

Authors' analysis steps: Reference gene primers were amplified, and this amplification served to estimate nucleated cell counts. Here immunoSEQ multiplex PCR was the method, and the copy in TCRdb shows in-frame clones only, minus some. D and trimming come from the DNA, and the V and J calls and clone size come from that table. The table includes 130,000 or so clones, over 65% detected once. In germline, CDR1 is SEHNR, CDR2 FQNEAQ (reference sequence). This CDR3 has 15 amino acids. V lost 0 bases to trimming and J lost 5 bases, with 10 bases between them. What was sequenced was peripheral blood. This receptor was identified in a woman in her seventies with acute or convalescent COVID-19. The V call is TRBV7-9, the J call TRBJ2-2; D is ambiguous. The CDR3 DNA follows: TGTGCCAGCAGCTTAGCGCTAGTACCGACCGGGGAGCTGTTTTTT. As protein: CASSLALVPTGELFF.